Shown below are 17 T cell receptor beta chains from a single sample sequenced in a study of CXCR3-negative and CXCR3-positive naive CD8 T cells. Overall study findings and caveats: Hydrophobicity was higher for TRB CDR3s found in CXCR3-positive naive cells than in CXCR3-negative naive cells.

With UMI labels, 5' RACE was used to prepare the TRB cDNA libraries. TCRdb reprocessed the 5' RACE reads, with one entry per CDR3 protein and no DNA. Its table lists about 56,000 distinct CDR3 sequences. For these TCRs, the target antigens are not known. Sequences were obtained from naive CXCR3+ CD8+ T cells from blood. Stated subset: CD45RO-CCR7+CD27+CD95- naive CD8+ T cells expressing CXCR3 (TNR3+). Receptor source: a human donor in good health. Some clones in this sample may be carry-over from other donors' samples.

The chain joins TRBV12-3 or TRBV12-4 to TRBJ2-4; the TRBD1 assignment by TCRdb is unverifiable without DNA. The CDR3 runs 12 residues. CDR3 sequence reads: CATSRGPNIQYF.

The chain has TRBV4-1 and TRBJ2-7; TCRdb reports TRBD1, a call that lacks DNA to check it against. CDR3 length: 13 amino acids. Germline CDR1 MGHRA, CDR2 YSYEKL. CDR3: CASSQAGKDEQYF.

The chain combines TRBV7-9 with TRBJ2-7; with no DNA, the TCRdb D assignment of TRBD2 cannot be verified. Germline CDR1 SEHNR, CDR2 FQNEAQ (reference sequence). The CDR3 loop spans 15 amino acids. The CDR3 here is CASSQPGLTSYEQYF.

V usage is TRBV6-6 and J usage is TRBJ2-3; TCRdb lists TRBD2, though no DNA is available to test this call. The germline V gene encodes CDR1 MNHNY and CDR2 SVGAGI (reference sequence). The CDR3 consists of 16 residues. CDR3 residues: CASSYLDYTSSDTQYF.

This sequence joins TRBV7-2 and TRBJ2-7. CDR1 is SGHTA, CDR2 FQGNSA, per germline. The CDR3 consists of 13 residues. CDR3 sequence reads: CASSEGLKYEQYF.

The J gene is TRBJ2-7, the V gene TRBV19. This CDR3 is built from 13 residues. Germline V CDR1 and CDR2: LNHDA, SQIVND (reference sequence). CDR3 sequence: CASSMTATYEQYF.

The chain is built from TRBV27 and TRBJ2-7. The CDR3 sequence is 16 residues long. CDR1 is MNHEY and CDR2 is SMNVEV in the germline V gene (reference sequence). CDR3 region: CASSLVSSGLGYEQYF.

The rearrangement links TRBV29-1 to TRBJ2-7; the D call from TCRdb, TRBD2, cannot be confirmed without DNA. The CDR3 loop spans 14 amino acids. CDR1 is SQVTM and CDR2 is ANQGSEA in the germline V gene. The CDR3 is CSANYGTGPHEQYF.

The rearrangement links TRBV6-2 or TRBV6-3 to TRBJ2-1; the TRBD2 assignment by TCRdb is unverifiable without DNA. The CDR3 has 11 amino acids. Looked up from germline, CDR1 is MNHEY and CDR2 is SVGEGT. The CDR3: CASRALAEQFF.

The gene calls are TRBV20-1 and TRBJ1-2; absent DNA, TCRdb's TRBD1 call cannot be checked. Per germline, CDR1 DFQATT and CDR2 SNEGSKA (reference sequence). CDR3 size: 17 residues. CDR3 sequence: CSARGRDRTTTNYGYTF.

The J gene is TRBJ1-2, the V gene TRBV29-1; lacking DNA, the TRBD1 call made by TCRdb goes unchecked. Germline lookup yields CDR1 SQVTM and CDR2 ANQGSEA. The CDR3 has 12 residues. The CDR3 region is CSVVEDRGLCTF. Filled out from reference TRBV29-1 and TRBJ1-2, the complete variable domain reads SAVISQKPSRDICQRGTSLTIQCQVDSQVTMMFWYRQQPGQSLTLIATANQGSEATYESGFVIDKFPISRPNLTFSTLTVSNMSPEDSSIYLCSVVEDRGLCTFGSGTRLTVV.

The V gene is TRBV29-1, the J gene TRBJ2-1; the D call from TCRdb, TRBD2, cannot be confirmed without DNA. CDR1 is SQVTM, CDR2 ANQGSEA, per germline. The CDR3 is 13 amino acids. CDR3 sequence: CSVGRQGWDEQFF.

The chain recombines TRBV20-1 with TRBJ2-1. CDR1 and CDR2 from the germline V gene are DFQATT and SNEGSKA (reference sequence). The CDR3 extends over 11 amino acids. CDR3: CSARVFREQFF.

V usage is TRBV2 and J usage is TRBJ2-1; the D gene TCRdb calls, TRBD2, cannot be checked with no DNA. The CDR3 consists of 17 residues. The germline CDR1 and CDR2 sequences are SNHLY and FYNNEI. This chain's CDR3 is CASSELAGGPSYNEQFF.

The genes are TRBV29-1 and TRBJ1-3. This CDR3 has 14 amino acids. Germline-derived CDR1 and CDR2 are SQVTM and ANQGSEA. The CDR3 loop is CSVERPNSGNTIYF. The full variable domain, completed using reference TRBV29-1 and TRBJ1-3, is SAVISQKPSRDICQRGTSLTIQCQVDSQVTMMFWYRQQPGQSLTLIATANQGSEATYESGFVIDKFPISRPNLTFSTLTVSNMSPEDSSIYLCSVERPNSGNTIYFGEGSWLTVV.

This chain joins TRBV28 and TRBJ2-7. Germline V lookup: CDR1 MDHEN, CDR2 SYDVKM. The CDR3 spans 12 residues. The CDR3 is CASSPQGYEQYF.

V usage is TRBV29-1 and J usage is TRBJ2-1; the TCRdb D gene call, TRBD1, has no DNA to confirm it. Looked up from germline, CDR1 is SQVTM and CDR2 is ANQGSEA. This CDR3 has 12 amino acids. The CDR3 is CSGRYTGNEQFF.